A single sample gave rise to the 22 T cell receptor beta chains below, sequenced in a study of CD8 T cells in Susac syndrome. An amount of RNA that ranged from roughly 0.45 to 1 ug was reverse transcribed with random hexamers. One entry per CDR3 protein, called by TCRdb with MiXCR from the immunoSEQ multiplex PCR reads. The sample has 50,000 to 55,000 distinct CDR3 sequences, 95% seen once. Material: CD8+ T cells from PBMCs. The receptors originated from a human donor with Susac syndrome.

The gene calls are TRBV7-9 and TRBJ2-3; D gene uncertain. Germline V gene data show CDR1 as SEHNR and CDR2 as FQNEAQ (reference sequence). This CDR3 has 11 residues. Trimming stripped 4 bases from V and 9 bases from J, with 8 bases between. The CDR3 bases are TGTGCCAGCAGCTCCAACCCGACGCAGTATTTT. Protein sequence: CASSSNPTQYF.

The chain uses TRBV7-8 and TRBJ1-5, with unresolved D. V shed 2 bases and J shed 0 bases, with 5 bases lying between them. Germline V lookup: CDR1 SGHVS, CDR2 FQNEAQ. There are 14 residues in the CDR3. The CDR3 DNA follows: TGTGCCAGCAGCTTACCCGATAGCAATCAGCCCCAGCATTTT. Amino acid sequence: CASSLPDSNQPQHF.

This clonotype was seen once. The CDR3 region is CASSLAAGANSPLHF. The CDR3 region has the DNA TGTGCCAGCAGCTTAGCGGCAGGGGCGAATTCACCCCTCCACTTT. V and J are TRBV7-9 and TRBJ1-6; D may be TRBD1 (6 bases). This CDR3 has 15 amino acids. V dropped 0 bases and J dropped 7 bases, with 10 bases sitting between them. The germline V gene has CDR1 SEHNR and CDR2 FQNEAQ (reference sequence).

The gene calls are TRBV18 and TRBJ1-1, with unresolved D. This CDR3 region has 12 residues. In germline, CDR1 is KGHSH, CDR2 LQKENI. The V end lost 4 bases, the J end lost 7 bases, and 10 bases lay between the germline ends. The CDR3 sequence is CASSLSAGEAFF. DNA of the CDR3: TGTGCCAGCTCACTTTCGGCAGGTGAAGCTTTCTTT.

The V gene is TRBV6-5, the J gene TRBJ2-1, with unresolved D. V shed 8 bases and J shed 3 bases, with 8 bases lying between them. Germline loops: CDR1 MNHEY, CDR2 SVGAGI. The CDR3 totals 12 residues. The CDR3 DNA follows: TGTGCCAGCGGTTCGGGCTACAATGAGCAGTTCTTC. This encodes CASGSGYNEQFF.

The J gene is TRBJ2-4, the V gene TRBV4-1, with D unclear. V lost 6 bases and J 3 bases, leaving 15 bases between the germline ends. CDR1 MGHRA and CDR2 YSYEKL come from the germline V gene. There are 15 residues in the CDR3. The CDR3 DNA sequence: TGCGCCAGCAGGAGAACCCGAACAGACAAAAACATTCAGTACTTC. This sequence encodes CASRRTRTDKNIQYF.

V is TRBV9 and J is TRBJ1-1; TRBD1 agrees at 7 bases. The germline gives CDR1 SGDLS, CDR2 YYNGEE. The CDR3 spans 15 residues. The V and J ends lost 4 bases and 0 bases, in that order; junction bases with no gene match: 6. The CDR3 here is CASSTDRDMNTEAFF. The DNA for the CDR3 is TGTGCCAGCAGCACAGACAGGGACATGAACACTGAAGCTTTCTTT.

The chain employs TRBV12-3 or TRBV12-4 and TRBJ1-6; 7 bases map to TRBD1. The CDR3 is 15 residues long. Trimming took 2 bases from V and 8 from J; bases not matched to a gene: 6. For the CDR3, the DNA is TGTGCCAGCAGTTTAATGGACAGGACCTATTCACCCCTCCACTTT. Encoded protein: CASSLMDRTYSPLHF.

The chain combines TRBV6-5 with TRBJ2-1; unclear D gene. The CDR3 is 14 residues long. From germline, CDR1 is MNHEY and CDR2 SVGAGI. The ends were cut back, 0 bases at V and 8 bases at J, with 11 bases in the middle. The CDR3 reads CASSYSTSFDEQFF. CDR3 nucleotide sequence: TGTGCCAGCAGTTACTCTACTTCCTTCGATGAGCAGTTCTTC.

The chain couples TRBV5-1 to TRBJ1-1, with D perhaps matching TRBD1 (5 bases). CDR1 is SGHRS and CDR2 is YFSETQ in the germline V gene. V lost 0 bases and J lost 0, with 12 bases in between. This CDR3 contains 16 residues. CDR3: CASSLAVLQVNTEAFF. CDR3 in DNA: TGCGCCAGCAGCTTGGCCGTATTACAGGTGAACACTGAAGCTTTCTTT.

The chain joins TRBV4-1 to TRBJ2-1; 11 bases map to TRBD2. Looked up from germline, CDR1 is MGHRA and CDR2 is YSYEKL. CDR3 length: 16 amino acids. V dropped 1 base and J dropped 12; count of bases not matched to a gene: 11. This CDR3 reads CASSQAISGGATGQFF. CDR3 bases: TGCGCCAGCAGCCAAGCTATTAGCGGGGGGGCCACTGGGCAGTTCTTC.

This rearrangement joins TRBV29-1 to TRBJ2-2, with D possibly matching TRBD1 (6 bases). The V and J ends lost 6 bases and 1 base respectively, with 9 bases between them. Germline assignment: CDR1 SQVTM and CDR2 ANQGSEA. The CDR3 is 13 amino acids. The CDR3 sequence: CSVGQLNTGELFF. The CDR3 nucleotides are TGCAGCGTAGGACAGCTGAACACCGGGGAGCTGTTTTTT.

The gene calls are TRBV2 and TRBJ1-4, with D perhaps matching TRBD1 (6 bases). Trimming pared 4 bases from V and 5 bases from J, leaving 14 bases between. The CDR3 covers 15 residues. Germline V gene lookup returns CDR1 SNHLY and CDR2 FYNNEI. CDR3 sequence: CASSGGALLNEKLFF. The CDR3, as DNA: TGTGCCAGCAGTGGGGGGGCTCTATTGAATGAAAAACTGTTTTTT.

This sequence joins TRBV20-1 and TRBJ2-3, with D perhaps TRBD2 (6 bases). There are 17 residues in the CDR3. V gave up 0 bases and J gave up 1 base, with 17 bases separating them. Germline CDR1 reads DFQATT; CDR2 reads SNEGSKA (reference sequence). CDR3: CSARDKGRGPGTDTQYF. In DNA, the CDR3 is TGCAGTGCTAGAGATAAGGGGCGGGGACCGGGCACAGATACGCAGTATTTT.

The V call is TRBV7-9, the J call TRBJ2-6; unclear D gene. Germline lookup yields CDR1 SEHNR and CDR2 FQNEAQ (reference sequence). CDR3 length equals 16 residues. Trimming removed 0 bases at V and 3 bases at J, with 9 bases between. CDR3 in amino acids: CASSLALGYGANVLTF. CDR3 in DNA: TGTGCCAGCAGCTTAGCGTTGGGGTATGGGGCCAACGTCCTGACTTTC.

This clonotype was detected once. The V and J genes are TRBV4-3 and TRBJ2-5; 10 bases agree with TRBD2. The CDR3 runs to 16 residues. V lost 0 bases, J lost 4 bases, and 5 bases stayed unmatched. From germline, CDR1 is LGHNA and CDR2 YSLEER. The CDR3 protein is CASSQDSSGGSETQYF. The CDR3 DNA reads TGCGCCAGCAGCCAAGATTCTAGCGGGGGTTCAGAGACCCAGTACTTC.

This chain uses TRBV2 with TRBJ1-1, with D possibly being TRBD1 (5 bases). The CDR3 consists of 14 residues. V dropped 5 bases and J dropped 1 base, with 11 bases sitting between them. Germline CDR1 is SNHLY and CDR2 is FYNNEI. The CDR3 loop is CASSRETANTEAFF. CDR3 sequence (DNA): TGTGCCAGCAGTCGGGAGACAGCGAACACTGAAGCTTTCTTT.

This clonotype came up once. The rearrangement joins TRBV12-3 or TRBV12-4 to TRBJ2-2; 11 nucleotides agree with TRBD2. CDR3 length: 16 residues. Trimming at V came to 4 bases and at J to 2 bases, leaving 3 bases not matched to a gene. The CDR3 DNA sequence: TGTGCCAGCAGTTCGACTAGCGGGGTAAACACCGGGGAGCTGTTTTTT. Translating it yields CASSSTSGVNTGELFF.

This chain joins TRBV7-9 and TRBJ2-1; TRBD1 might be the D (5 bases). The germline V gene has CDR1 SEHNR and CDR2 FQNEAQ (reference sequence). The CDR3 runs to 15 residues. V was clipped by 5 bases and J by 5 bases, with 16 bases between them. CDR3 DNA: TGTGCCAGCAGCCGACCTGCCCAGGGTAACAATGAGCAGTTCTTC. The encoded protein is CASSRPAQGNNEQFF.

The J gene is TRBJ2-5, the V gene TRBV28; 8 nucleotides align to TRBD1. Trimming removed 2 bases from V and 4 bases from J; junction bases left unmatched: 6. Germline CDR1 is MDHEN and CDR2 is SYDVKM. This CDR3 comprises 15 residues. The CDR3 loop is CASSLPFGQGETQYF. Here the CDR3 DNA reads TGTGCCAGCAGTTTACCATTTGGACAGGGAGAGACCCAGTACTTC.

V and J are TRBV9 and TRBJ2-7, with no clear D. Germline V gene sequence: CDR1 SGDLS, CDR2 YYNGEE. The CDR3 has 11 residues. Trimming cost V 4 bases and J 6 bases, with 8 bases left between them. CDR3 region: CASSYGFEQYF. For the CDR3, the DNA is TGTGCCAGCAGCTACGGTTTCGAGCAGTACTTC. The variable domain in full, completed from reference TRBV9 and TRBJ2-7, reads DSGVTQTPKHLITATGQRVTLRCSPRSGDLSVYWYQQSLDQGLQFLIQYYNGEERAKGNILERFSAQQFPDLHSELNLSSLELGDSALYFCASSYGFEQYFGPGTRLTVT.

The V gene is TRBV28, the J gene TRBJ1-2; D not resolved. The germline V gene has CDR1 MDHEN and CDR2 SYDVKM. V lost 6 bases, J lost 4 bases, and 6 bases lay in between. The CDR3 spans 11 residues. The CDR3 spells CASRLGYGYTF. CDR3 nucleotide sequence: TGTGCCAGCAGGTTGGGCTATGGCTACACCTTC.